The 10 T cell receptor beta chains reported below all come from one sample, sequenced in a study of T cells in Graves' hyperthyroidism and ophthalmopathy. What was amplified from RNA transcripts were TCR beta CDR3 regions. The study used the HTBI primer set for a first-round RT-PCR of the TCR CDR3. TCRdb redid the calling of the multiplex PCR reads with MiXCR, one entry per CDR3 protein. The sample carries 300,000 or so distinct CDR3 sequences, 15% to 20% recorded once. Sequencing used blood. The receptor source for this set is a woman aged 55-70 years with Graves' ophthalmopathy.

The chain carries TRBV4-3 and TRBJ1-2, with TRBD1 identical over 7 bases. The ends lost 0 bases at V and 4 bases at J; junction bases unmatched: 8. Looked up from germline, CDR1 is LGHNA and CDR2 is YSLEER. CDR3 size: 16 residues. The CDR3 nucleotides read TGCGCCAGCAGCCAAGATCCTTCGGACAGGACCTATGGCTACACCTTC. This codes for CASSQDPSDRTYGYTF.

The sample holds a few counts of this clonotype. The chain employs TRBV5-1 and TRBJ1-3; 10 bases agree with TRBD1. Germline assignment: CDR1 SGHRS and CDR2 YFSETQ. V was clipped by 0 bases and J by 1 base; unmatched bases: 1. The CDR3 runs to 16 residues. The CDR3 loop is CASSLGQGASGNTIYF. The CDR3 coding sequence is TGCGCCAGCAGCTTGGGACAGGGGGCTTCTGGAAACACCATATATTTT.

This clonotype showed up just once. The genes are TRBV9 and TRBJ2-3; D is uncertain. Trimming stripped 1 base from V and 4 bases from J, with 10 bases between. This CDR3 has 14 residues. Germline V CDR1 and CDR2: SGDLS, YYNGEE. CDR3 residues: CASSVSPAADTQYF. The DNA of the CDR3 is TGTGCCAGCAGCGTATCCCCGGCGGCAGATACGCAGTATTTT.

This clonotype was seen ten or more times. The chain carries TRBV7-9 and TRBJ2-7; D unclear. Germline V gene sequence: CDR1 SEHNR, CDR2 FQNEAQ (reference sequence). The V gene lost 5 bases and the J gene lost 2 bases, with 7 bases spanning the gap. The CDR3 length is 12 residues. CDR3 sequence (DNA): TGTGCCAGCAGCGTCGTCGCCTACGAGCAGTACTTC. Translation gives CASSVVAYEQYF. The variable domain in full, completed from reference TRBV7-9 and TRBJ2-7, reads DTGVSQNPRHKITKRGQNVTFRCDPISEHNRLYWYRQTLGQGPEFLTYFQNEAQLEKSRLLSDRFSAERPKGSFSTLEIQRTEQGDSAMYLCASSVVAYEQYFGPGTRLTVT.

The table lists this clonotype with many counts. This chain links TRBV2 with TRBJ1-2, with 7 bases lining up with TRBD1. The CDR3 spans 15 residues. CDR1 and CDR2 (germline): SNHLY, FYNNEI. Trimming removed 4 bases from V and 4 bases from J; junction bases left unmatched: 9. The CDR3 region has the DNA TGTGCCAGCAGTGCCCAAGAGGGACAGTTCTATGGCTACACCTTC. Protein product: CASSAQEGQFYGYTF.

On this clonotype: A much more abundant neighbour one base away suggests this may be a read error. The chain carries TRBV6-1 and TRBJ2-1; D may be TRBD1 (6 bases). The CDR3 loop spans 17 amino acids. Germline V gene data show CDR1 as MNHNS and CDR2 as SASEGT. The CDR3 bases are TGTGCCAGCAGTGAAATAATGCGGACAGCCTACTACAATGAGCAGCTCTTC. It translates to CASSEIMRTAYYNEQLF.

V is TRBV27 and J is TRBJ1-6; the match to TRBD1 covers 8 bases. This CDR3 is built from 12 residues. Germline CDR1 and CDR2: MNHEY and SMNVEV (reference sequence). Trimming took 4 bases from V and 13 from J; bases not matched to a gene: 3. CDR3 bases: TGTGCCAGCAGTTCCCAGGGGGCTCCCCTCCACTTT. This gives the protein CASSSQGAPLHF.

The table lists this clonotype with many counts. V and J are TRBV13 and TRBJ2-7, with 7 positions matching TRBD2. The CDR3 runs 15 residues. V dropped 0 bases and J dropped 1; count of bases not matched to a gene: 3. Looked up from germline, CDR1 is PRHDT and CDR2 is FYEKMQ (reference sequence). The DNA for the CDR3 is TGTGCCAGCAGCTTAGGCCTAGCGGCTTCCTACGAGCAGTACTTC. This codes for CASSLGLAASYEQYF.

This clonotype was detected many times. The chain employs TRBV27 and TRBJ1-3; 7 nucleotides match TRBD1. In germline, CDR1 is MNHEY, CDR2 SMNVEV (reference sequence). There are 16 residues in the CDR3. The junction had 7 bases not matched to a gene; V was cut back by 5 bases and J by 0 bases. CDR3: CASSRTGAVSGNTIYF. CDR3 nucleotides: TGTGCCAGCAGTCGAACAGGGGCGGTCTCTGGAAACACCATATATTTT.

The chain is built from TRBV5-6 and TRBJ2-7, with D tentatively TRBD1 or TRBD2 (5 bases each). The CDR3 spans 16 residues. Deletions cut 1 base from V and 0 bases from J, with 14 bases between. Germline V gives CDR1 SGHDT, CDR2 YYEEEE. CDR3 loop: CASSLYPGRFSYEQYF. CDR3 DNA sequence: TGTGCCAGCAGCTTGTATCCGGGACGGTTCTCCTACGAGCAGTACTTC.